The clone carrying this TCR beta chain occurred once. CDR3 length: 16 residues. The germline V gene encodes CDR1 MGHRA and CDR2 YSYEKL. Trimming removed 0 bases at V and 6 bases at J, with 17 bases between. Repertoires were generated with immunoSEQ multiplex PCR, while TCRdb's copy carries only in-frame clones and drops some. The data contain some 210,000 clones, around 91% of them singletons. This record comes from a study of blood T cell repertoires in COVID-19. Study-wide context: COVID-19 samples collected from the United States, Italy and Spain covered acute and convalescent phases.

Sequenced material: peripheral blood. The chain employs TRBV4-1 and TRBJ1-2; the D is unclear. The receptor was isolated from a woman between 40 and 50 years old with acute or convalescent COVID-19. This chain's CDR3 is CASSQDTRRGFNGYTF. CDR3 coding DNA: TGCGCCAGCAGCCAAGATACGCGACGGGGTTTTAATGGCTACACCTTC.